These 24 T cell receptor beta chains were all obtained from the same sample, sequenced in a study of cytomegalovirus exposure and HLA in healthy donors. This PCR relied on a set of 60 Vbeta primers and 13 Jbeta primers. Clones were read by immunoSEQ multiplex PCR, and TCRdb kept only the in-frame ones, dropping some. The table lists more than 85,000 clones, around 84% of them singletons. Input material: PBMCs. Receptors originate from a man aged 25-45 years in good health and CMV-seronegative.

This clone occurred a few times. DNA for the CDR3: TGTGCCAGCAGCTTAGGCCGAGGGGGGGACACTGAAGCTTTCTTT. Its translation is CASSLGRGGDTEAFF. V gene TRBV7-8 combines with J gene TRBJ1-1; TRBD1 might be the D (6 bases). CDR3 length equals 15 residues. From germline, CDR1 is SGHVS and CDR2 FQNEAQ. Trimming removed 1 base at V and 3 bases at J, with 12 bases between. Full variable domain (rest looked up from reference TRBV7-8 and TRBJ1-1): GAGVSQSPRYKVAKRGQDVALRCDPISGHVSLFWYQQALGQGPEFLTYFQNEAQLDKSGLPSDRFFAERPEGSVSTLKIQRTQQEDSAVYLCASSLGRGGDTEAFFGQGTRLTVV.

The chain joins TRBV25-1 to TRBJ1-2; 8 bases align to TRBD1. The CDR3 has 14 residues. CDR1 is MGHDK and CDR2 is SYGVNS in the germline V gene. The ends lost 6 bases at V and 4 bases at J; junction bases unmatched: 7. CDR3 residues: CASSGQGMGYGYTF. DNA for the CDR3: TGTGCCAGCAGCGGACAGGGTATGGGCTATGGCTACACCTTC.

The V call is TRBV10-2, the J call TRBJ2-1; 9 bases are a match to TRBD2. V was pared by 7 bases and J by 12 bases, with 10 bases of the junction left unmatched. The CDR3 spans 13 residues. Germline V gene sequence: CDR1 WSHSY, CDR2 SAAADI. The CDR3 coding sequence is TGCGCCAGCATTAGAGCGGGGGGTTTTCGGCAGTTCTTC. It codes for CASIRAGGFRQFF.

CDR3 in DNA: TGCGCCAGCGGACTTTTTGATTCACCCCTCCACTTT. Protein sequence: CASGLFDSPLHF. The chain uses TRBV10-2 and TRBJ1-6; D ambiguous. The CDR3 loop spans 12 amino acids. V was pared by 8 bases and J by 8 bases, with 10 bases between. Per the germline V gene, CDR1 is WSHSY and CDR2 is SAAADI.

This clone showed up just once. V is TRBV9 and J is TRBJ2-5; maybe TRBD2 (5 bases). CDR1 SGDLS and CDR2 YYNGEE come from the germline V gene. V was cut by 4 bases and J by 3 bases, with 13 bases left in between. There are 14 residues in the CDR3. The CDR3 bases are TGTGCCAGCAGCCCGCGGGCCTGGGAAGAGACCCAGTACTTC. This translates into CASSPRAWEETQYF.

This clone was seen a few times. The chain carries TRBV20-1 and TRBJ1-5; TRBD1 might be the D (6 bases). Trimming removed 3 bases from V and 7 bases from J, with 7 bases in between. Germline V lookup: CDR1 DFQATT, CDR2 SNEGSKA (reference sequence). The CDR3 contains 11 residues. The CDR3 here is CSASQGQPQHF. The CDR3 bases are TGCAGTGCTAGTCAGGGGCAGCCCCAGCATTTT.

Here the CDR3 DNA reads TGTGCCACCAGGGAAAACCGGGACAGCCCGTCATATGGCTACACCTTC. It yields the protein CATRENRDSPSYGYTF. The rearrangement joins TRBV15 to TRBJ1-2; the match to TRBD1 covers 7 bases. This CDR3 region has 16 residues. The junction had 15 bases not matched to a gene; V was cut back by 6 bases and J by 5 bases. The germline CDR1 and CDR2 sequences are LNHNV and YYDKDF (reference sequence).

The rearrangement uses TRBV19 and TRBJ2-5; 9 nucleotides align to TRBD2. CDR1 LNHDA and CDR2 SQIVND come from the germline V gene (reference sequence). The V and J ends lost 5 bases and 4 bases, in that order; junction bases with no gene match: 5. The CDR3 extends over 14 amino acids. The CDR3 sequence is CASSLLAGLETQYF. In DNA form, the CDR3 reads TGTGCCAGTAGTTTACTAGCGGGCTTAGAGACCCAGTACTTC.

The chain combines TRBV10-3 with TRBJ2-2; TRBD1 agrees at 7 bases. Germline V lookup: CDR1 ENHRY, CDR2 SYGVKD. After removal of 9 bases from V and 9 bases from J, the junction contained 13 bases not matched to a gene. The CDR3 is 14 amino acids. The CDR3 reads CAIEDRPQTRELFF. CDR3 bases: TGTGCCATTGAGGACAGGCCCCAGACCCGGGAGCTGTTTTTT.

The V call is TRBV6-6, the J call TRBJ1-4; 11 bases are shared with TRBD1. CDR1 is MNHNY, CDR2 SVGAGI, per germline (reference sequence). The trim removed 7 bases at V and 14 bases at J, leaving 9 bases unmatched. This CDR3 has 13 residues. CDR3 bases: TGTGCCAGCAATGACCCCGGGACAGGGGGGCTGTTTTTT. This codes for CASNDPGTGGLFF.

This clone was seen once. V usage is TRBV9 and J usage is TRBJ1-1, with D possibly TRBD1 on 6 matching bases. Deletions cut 4 bases from V and 0 bases from J, with 16 bases between. The CDR3 is 16 residues long. Germline assignment: CDR1 SGDLS and CDR2 YYNGEE. As DNA, the CDR3 is TGTGCCAGCAGCCACCGGGACACGGGTTTGAACACTGAAGCTTTCTTT. Amino acids: CASSHRDTGLNTEAFF.

This rearrangement joins TRBV10-1 to TRBJ2-7; D is uncertain. Germline CDR1 and CDR2: WNHNN and SYGVQD (reference sequence). Trimming cost V 4 bases and J 1 base, with 11 bases left between them. CDR3 size: 14 residues. CDR3 amino acids: CASSVGGGSYEQYF. For the CDR3, the DNA is TGCGCCAGCAGTGTAGGCGGTGGGTCCTACGAGCAGTACTTC.

Comments on this clone: Other DNA sequences of this sample code for an identical CDR3. The chain uses TRBV5-6 and TRBJ2-7; 7 positions agree with TRBD1. Germline loops: CDR1 SGHDT, CDR2 YYEEEE. This CDR3 has 14 residues. J gave up 4 bases and V 2 bases, and 6 bases lay outside the gene matches. CDR3 region: CASSLVGGRYEQYF. CDR3 coding DNA: TGTGCCAGCAGCTTAGTAGGGGGCCGGTACGAGCAGTACTTC.

This rearrangement joins TRBV30 to TRBJ2-1; TRBD2 matches at 12 bases. CDR3 size: 14 residues. The V segment lost 5 bases and the J segment 7 bases; nucleotides outside the gene matches: 6. The germline gives CDR1 GTSNPN, CDR2 SVGIG (reference sequence). The CDR3 loop is CAWATGTSGNEQFF. The CDR3 DNA is TGTGCCTGGGCTACCGGGACTAGCGGGAATGAGCAGTTCTTC. Looking up the rest from reference TRBV30 and TRBJ2-1 gives the full variable domain: SQTIHQWPATLVQPVGSPLSLECTVEGTSNPNLYWYRQAAGRGLQLLFYSVGIGQISSEVPQNLSASRPQDRQFILSSKKLLLSDSGFYLCAWATGTSGNEQFFGPGTRLTVL.

This sequence joins TRBV25-1 and TRBJ2-7, with D maybe TRBD1 (5 bases). V was trimmed by 7 bases and J by 2 bases, leaving 18 bases between them. There are 15 residues in the CDR3. Germline V CDR1 and CDR2: MGHDK, SYGVNS. CDR3 DNA: TGTGCCAGCAAGGAATCTCGGACACCCCCCTACGAGCAGTACTTC. Translating it yields CASKESRTPPYEQYF.

This clone has just a few counts. The V and J genes are TRBV19 and TRBJ2-2; 7 bases are a match to TRBD1. CDR3 size: 14 residues. Germline V lookup: CDR1 LNHDA, CDR2 SQIVND (reference sequence). The junction had 5 bases not matched to a gene; V was cut back by 5 bases and J by 5 bases. The CDR3 nucleotides read TGTGCCAGTAGTCGGACAGGTCTAACCGGGGAGCTGTTTTTT. Translation gives CASSRTGLTGELFF.

The chain combines TRBV4-1 with TRBJ2-5; D possibly corresponds to TRBD1 (6 bases). Trimming removed 1 base at V and 10 bases at J, with 19 bases between. CDR1 and CDR2 (germline): MGHRA, YSYEKL. CDR3 length equals 15 residues. The CDR3 region has the DNA TGCGCCAGCAGCCAAGTCGGCAGGGGCAGGCAAGTCCAGTACTTC. This gives the protein CASSQVGRGRQVQYF.

This rearrangement joins TRBV28 to TRBJ2-5; TRBD1 might be the D (5 bases). Per germline, CDR1 MDHEN and CDR2 SYDVKM. The CDR3 runs to 15 residues. The V gene lost 5 bases and the J gene lost 9 bases, with 22 bases spanning the gap. The CDR3 loop reads CASSLQDSPRWAQYF. CDR3 bases: TGTGCCAGCAGTCTACAGGATTCCCCCCGGTGGGCCCAGTACTTC.

In DNA form, the CDR3 reads TGCGCCAGCAGCCGGGACAGCGAGTCCTCCGAAGCTTTCTTT. Its protein is CASSRDSESSEAFF. V is TRBV10-1 and J is TRBJ1-1; 7 nucleotides match TRBD1. Germline V gene data show CDR1 as WNHNN and CDR2 as SYGVQD (reference sequence). V lost 6 bases and J lost 8; bases outside the gene matches: 12. CDR3 length: 14 amino acids.

V and J are TRBV4-1 and TRBJ2-1; TRBD2 matches at 8 bases. CDR3 size: 15 residues. The germline CDR1 and CDR2 sequences are MGHRA and YSYEKL. J gave up 8 bases and V 1 base, and 7 bases lay outside the gene matches. CDR3 sequence reads: CASSQVFGGAHEQFF. The CDR3, as DNA: TGCGCCAGCAGCCAAGTATTCGGGGGGGCCCATGAGCAGTTCTTC.

This rearrangement joins TRBV4-1 to TRBJ1-5; D not resolved. Germline loops: CDR1 MGHRA, CDR2 YSYEKL. The V and J ends lost 0 bases and 5 bases respectively, with 11 bases between them. The CDR3 consists of 15 residues. The CDR3 coding sequence is TGCGCCAGCAGCCAAGAAGGTACAGTCTATCAGCCCCAGCATTTT. Amino acids: CASSQEGTVYQPQHF.

DNA for the CDR3: TGCGCCAGCAGTCCGGACAGCTCTGGGGCCAACGTCCTGACTTTC. This codes for CASSPDSSGANVLTF. The V call is TRBV10-1, the J call TRBJ2-6; maybe TRBD1 (6 bases). Trimming cost V 5 bases and J 0 bases, with 8 bases left between them. Germline CDR1 and CDR2: WNHNN and SYGVQD (reference sequence). There are 15 residues in the CDR3.

This chain links TRBV7-9 with TRBJ2-5; TRBD1 aligns across 9 bases. This CDR3 spans 14 amino acids. V trimming: 4 bases; J trimming: 4 bases; junction bases outside the gene matches: 4. CDR1 SEHNR and CDR2 FQNEAQ come from the germline V gene (reference sequence). The CDR3 loop reads CASSWDRDRETQYF. In DNA, the CDR3 is TGTGCCAGCAGCTGGGACAGGGATAGAGAGACCCAGTACTTC.

About this clone itself: Because the CDR3's place on the DNA is in doubt, the DNA is left out and the CDR3 is given as listed by TCRdb. V and J are TRBV28 and TRBJ2-7; the tabulated D call, TRBD1, remains unverified against the DNA. The CDR3 comprises 13 residues, both ends counted. CDR1 and CDR2 from the germline V gene are MDHEN and SYDVKM. This CDR3 is CASRSVGQGAVYF.